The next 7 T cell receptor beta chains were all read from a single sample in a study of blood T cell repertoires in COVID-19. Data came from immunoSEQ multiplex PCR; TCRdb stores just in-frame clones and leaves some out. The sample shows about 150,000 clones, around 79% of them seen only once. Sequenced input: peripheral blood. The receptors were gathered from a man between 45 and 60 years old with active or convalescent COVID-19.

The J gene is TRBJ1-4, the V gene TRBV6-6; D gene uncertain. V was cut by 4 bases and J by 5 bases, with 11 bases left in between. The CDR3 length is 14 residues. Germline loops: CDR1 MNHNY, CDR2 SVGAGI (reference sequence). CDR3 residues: CASSFPSKNEKLFF. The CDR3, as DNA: TGTGCCAGCAGTTTCCCCTCTAAGAATGAAAAACTGTTTTTT.

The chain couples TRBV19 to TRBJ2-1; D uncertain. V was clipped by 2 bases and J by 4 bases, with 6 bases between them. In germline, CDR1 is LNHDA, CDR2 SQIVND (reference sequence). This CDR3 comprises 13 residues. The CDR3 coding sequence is TGTGCCAGTAGTATATCGGTTTACAATGAGCAGTTCTTC. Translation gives CASSISVYNEQFF.

CDR3 nucleotide sequence: TGCGCCAGCAGCGTCGAGCCGTCCTACACCGGGGAGCTGTTTTTT. Translation: CASSVEPSYTGELFF. The chain couples TRBV5-1 to TRBJ2-2; D is ambiguous. Trimming took 4 bases from V and 3 from J, leaving 13 bases between them. CDR1 is SGHRS, CDR2 YFSETQ, per germline. This CDR3 comprises 15 residues.

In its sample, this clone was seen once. In nucleotides, the CDR3 is TGTGCCAGCAGCTCGACTACAGGGGCGGGGGAGACCCAGTACTTC. This gives the protein CASSSTTGAGETQYF. The chain recombines TRBV3-1 (or the pseudogene TRBV3-2) with TRBJ2-5; tentatively, D is TRBD1 (7 bases). The CDR3 loop spans 15 amino acids. The germline V and J ends were trimmed by 5 bases and 5 bases, with 18 bases remaining between them. Germline V gives CDR1 LGHDT, CDR2 YNNKEL (reference sequence).

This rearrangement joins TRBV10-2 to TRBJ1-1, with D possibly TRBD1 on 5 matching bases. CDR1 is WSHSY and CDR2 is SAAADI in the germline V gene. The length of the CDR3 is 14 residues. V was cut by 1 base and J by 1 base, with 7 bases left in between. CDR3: CASSEWGGNTEAFF. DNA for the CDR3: TGCGCCAGCAGTGAGTGGGGCGGGAACACTGAAGCTTTCTTT.

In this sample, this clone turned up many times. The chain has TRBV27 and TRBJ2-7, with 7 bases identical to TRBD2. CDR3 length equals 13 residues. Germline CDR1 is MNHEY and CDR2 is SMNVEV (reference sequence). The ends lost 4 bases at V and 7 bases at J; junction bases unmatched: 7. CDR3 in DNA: TGTGCCAGCAGTTACCTGGGAGCGGGGGAGCAGTACTTC. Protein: CASSYLGAGEQYF.

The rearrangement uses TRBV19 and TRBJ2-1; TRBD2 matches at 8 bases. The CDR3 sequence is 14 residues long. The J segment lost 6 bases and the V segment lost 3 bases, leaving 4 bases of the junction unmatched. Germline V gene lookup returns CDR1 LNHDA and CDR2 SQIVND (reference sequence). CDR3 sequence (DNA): TGTGCCAGTAGTATGACGGGAGGGGGCAATGAGCAGTTCTTC. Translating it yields CASSMTGGGNEQFF.